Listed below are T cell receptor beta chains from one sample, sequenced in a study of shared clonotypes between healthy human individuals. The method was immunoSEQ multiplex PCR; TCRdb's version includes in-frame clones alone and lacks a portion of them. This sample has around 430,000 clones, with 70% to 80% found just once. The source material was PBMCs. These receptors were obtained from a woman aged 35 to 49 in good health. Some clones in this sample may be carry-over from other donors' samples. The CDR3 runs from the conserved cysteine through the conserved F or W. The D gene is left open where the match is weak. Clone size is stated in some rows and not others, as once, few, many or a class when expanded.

CDR3nt: TGCGCCAGCAGCCGGGACAGTACCTACAATGAGCAGTTCTTC
CDR3aa: CASSRDSTYNEQFF
j_gene: TRBJ2-1
d_gene: TRBD1
v_gene: TRBV5-1
abundance: NA

CDR3nt: TGTGCCAGTAGTTGGCGCTCTGGGGCCAACGTCCTGACTTTC
CDR3aa: CASSWRSGANVLTF
j_gene: TRBJ2-6
d_gene: NA
v_gene: TRBV19
abundance: NA

CDR3nt: TGTGCCTGGGGGGCTGTGGCTGAAGCTTTCTTT
CDR3aa: CAWGAVAEAFF
j_gene: TRBJ1-1
d_gene: NA
v_gene: TRBV30
abundance: medium-sized

CDR3nt: TGTGCCATCAGTGAGTCGACTCTTGACAGGGCTAACTATGGCTACACCTTC
CDR3aa: CAISESTLDRANYGYTF
j_gene: TRBJ1-2
d_gene: TRBD1
v_gene: TRBV10-3
abundance: NA

CDR3nt: TGTGCCAGCAGCCACAGGGGGCAGGCCTATGGCTACACCTTC
CDR3aa: CASSHRGQAYGYTF
j_gene: TRBJ1-2
d_gene: TRBD1
v_gene: TRBV14
abundance: NA

CDR3nt: TGTGCCAGCTCACCACCGGGACTGAGCTATGGCTACACCTTC
CDR3aa: CASSPPGLSYGYTF
j_gene: TRBJ1-2
d_gene: NA
v_gene: TRBV18
abundance: NA

CDR3nt: TGTGCCAGCAGCCGGGCCACCCCCTCCTACGAGCAGTACTTC
CDR3aa: CASSRATPSYEQYF
j_gene: TRBJ2-7
d_gene: NA
v_gene: TRBV7-9
abundance: NA

CDR3nt: TGTGCCTGGAGTGTAGGACTTAGCAATCAGCCCCAGCATTTT
CDR3aa: CAWSVGLSNQPQHF
j_gene: TRBJ1-5
d_gene: NA
v_gene: TRBV30
abundance: NA

CDR3nt: TGTGCCAGCAGTTTGGGACTGATCTACGAGCAGTACTTC
CDR3aa: CASSLGLIYEQYF
j_gene: TRBJ2-7
d_gene: NA
v_gene: TRBV28
abundance: NA

CDR3nt: TGTGCCAGCAGCGCCTCGAGGGGCGGCTACTCCTACGAGCAGTACTTC
CDR3aa: CASSASRGGYSYEQYF
j_gene: TRBJ2-7
d_gene: NA
v_gene: TRBV9
abundance: NA

CDR3nt: TGTGCCAGCAGATCGGTCGATGAGCAGTTCTTC
CDR3aa: CASRSVDEQFF
j_gene: TRBJ2-1
d_gene: NA
v_gene: TRBV2
abundance: NA

CDR3nt: TGTGCCTGGAGTGCCGGGCCACTCGGGAATGAGCAGTTCTTC
CDR3aa: CAWSAGPLGNEQFF
j_gene: TRBJ2-1
d_gene: NA
v_gene: TRBV30
abundance: NA

CDR3nt: TGTGCCAGCAGCTTAACAAGACTCGCCGATGAGCAGTTCTTC
CDR3aa: CASSLTRLADEQFF
j_gene: TRBJ2-1
d_gene: NA
v_gene: TRBV7-8
abundance: NA

CDR3nt: TGCGCCAGCAGCTTGGGCTTACAGGGCGGGCCCGGGGAGCTGTTTTTT
CDR3aa: CASSLGLQGGPGELFF
j_gene: TRBJ2-2
d_gene: NA
v_gene: TRBV5-1
abundance: NA

CDR3nt: TGTGCCAGCAGTGGAGTGGACGACTCCTACAATGAGCAGTTCTTC
CDR3aa: CASSGVDDSYNEQFF
j_gene: TRBJ2-1
d_gene: NA
v_gene: TRBV6-1
abundance: NA

CDR3nt: TGTGCCAGCAGCTTAGGCGACAGGCCCGAGCAGTACTTC
CDR3aa: CASSLGDRPEQYF
j_gene: TRBJ2-7
d_gene: NA
v_gene: TRBV5-4
abundance: NA

CDR3nt: TGCGCCAGCAGCTTGGGAGGACTAGCGAGCACCGGGGAGCTGTTTTTT
CDR3aa: CASSLGGLASTGELFF
j_gene: TRBJ2-2
d_gene: TRBD2
v_gene: TRBV5-1
abundance: NA

CDR3nt: TGTGCCAGCAGCCCGGGACACGCGAACACCGGGGAGCTGTTTTTT
CDR3aa: CASSPGHANTGELFF
j_gene: TRBJ2-2
d_gene: NA
v_gene: TRBV5-5
abundance: NA

CDR3nt: TGTGCCAGCTCCCCGACAGGGGTTGGGGAGACCCAGTACTTC
CDR3aa: CASSPTGVGETQYF
j_gene: TRBJ2-5
d_gene: TRBD1
v_gene: TRBV18
abundance: NA

CDR3nt: TGTGCCAGTAGTAAAGGGACTAGCGGGAGTACTGGCAAAAACGAGCAGTACTTC
CDR3aa: CASSKGTSGSTGKNEQYF
j_gene: TRBJ2-7
d_gene: TRBD2
v_gene: TRBV19
abundance: NA

CDR3nt: TGCGCCAGCAGCTTTCCCGGCGTTGAGACCCAGTACTTC
CDR3aa: CASSFPGVETQYF
j_gene: TRBJ2-5
d_gene: NA
v_gene: TRBV5-1
abundance: NA

CDR3nt: TGTGCCAGCAGTGTTGGGGCTGGCTACACCTTC
CDR3aa: CASSVGAGYTF
j_gene: TRBJ1-2
d_gene: NA
v_gene: TRBV2
abundance: few

CDR3nt: TGTGCCAGCAGTTGGCACGTGGGTCTCCTAAATGAGCAGTTCTTC
CDR3aa: CASSWHVGLLNEQFF
j_gene: TRBJ2-1
d_gene: NA
v_gene: TRBV6-5
abundance: NA

CDR3nt: TGTGCCAGCAGCTTAGCGCACTCTCAGCCCCAGCATTTT
CDR3aa: CASSLAHSQPQHF
j_gene: TRBJ1-5
d_gene: NA
v_gene: TRBV7-2
abundance: NA

CDR3nt: TGTGCCAGCAGTTACTCGCTGGGGTCCTACGAGCAGTACTTC
CDR3aa: CASSYSLGSYEQYF
j_gene: TRBJ2-7
d_gene: NA
v_gene: TRBV6-5
abundance: NA

CDR3nt: TGTGCCTGGAGTGCCTCCAGGTGGTACGAGCAGTACTTC
CDR3aa: CAWSASRWYEQYF
j_gene: TRBJ2-7
d_gene: NA
v_gene: TRBV30
abundance: NA

CDR3nt: TGTGCCAGCAGTCGCACCCCCCTCTACTCGGTCATGAACACTGAAGCTTTCTTT
CDR3aa: CASSRTPLYSVMNTEAFF
j_gene: TRBJ1-1
d_gene: NA
v_gene: TRBV27
abundance: NA